A selection of T cell receptor beta chains follows, all from one sample in a study of blood T cell repertoires in COVID-19. TCRdb's table, derived via immunoSEQ multiplex PCR, lists solely in-frame clones and lacks some. Of about 400,000 clones listed, more than 80% are singletons. Sample: peripheral blood. The receptors were gathered from a man aged 35-49 years with acute or convalescent COVID-19. Both conserved end residues are part of each CDR3. The D gene is left open where the match is weak. Clone size is not always given. Where it is, it says once, few, many or a class for expanded clones.

J gene	V gene	clone size	CDR3 length	D gene	CDR3 protein	CDR3 DNA
TRBJ1-2	TRBV7-2	-	14	-	CASSLTGINYGYTF	TGTGCCAGCAGCCTAACAGGGATTAACTATGGCTACACCTTC
TRBJ2-1	TRBV12-5	-	15	-	CASGPGLGAYNEQFF	TGTGCTAGTGGACCCGGACTCGGAGCCTACAATGAGCAGTTCTTC
TRBJ1-4	TRBV10-2	-	15	-	CASSEQGPLHEKLFF	TGCGCCAGCAGTGAACAGGGCCCACTGCATGAAAAACTGTTTTTT
TRBJ1-1	TRBV14	-	15	-	CASSQLIGGRTEAFF	TGTGCCAGCAGCCAACTCATCGGGGGTCGGACTGAAGCTTTCTTT
TRBJ1-1	TRBV19	once	15	-	CASSEPWGGSTEAFF	TGTGCCAGTAGTGAACCCTGGGGGGGTTCCACTGAAGCTTTCTTT
TRBJ1-5	TRBV6-1	once	15	TRBD1	CASSEAYRGYQPQHF	TGTGCCAGCAGTGAAGCCTACAGGGGATATCAGCCCCAGCATTTT
TRBJ2-3	TRBV3-1/TRBV3-2	-	19	TRBD2	CASSQETVLAGDETDTQYF	TGTGCCAGCAGCCAAGAAACGGTGTTAGCGGGGGACGAAACAGATACGCAGTATTTT
TRBJ2-2	TRBV3-1/TRBV3-2	many	16	TRBD2	CASSRGTSGFTGELFF	TGTGCCAGCAGCCGAGGGACTAGCGGGTTCACCGGGGAGCTGTTTTTT
TRBJ2-3	TRBV5-1	-	18	TRBD2	CASSLFSSGGTSTDTQYF	TGCGCCAGCAGCTTGTTCAGTAGCGGGGGAACTAGCACAGATACGCAGTATTTT
TRBJ2-1	TRBV5-4	-	19	TRBD2	CASSLSGLAGGGFVNEQFF	TGTGCCAGCAGCTTGTCAGGACTAGCGGGAGGCGGGTTTGTCAATGAGCAGTTCTTC
TRBJ2-1	TRBV9	once	15	TRBD2	CASSVTSGNYNEQFF	TGTGCCAGCAGCGTCACTAGCGGAAACTACAATGAGCAGTTCTTC